Shown below are 14 T cell receptor beta chains from a single sample sequenced in a study of shared clonotypes between healthy human individuals. Assay used: immunoSEQ multiplex PCR; TCRdb lists only in-frame clones, some missing. The table lists 600,000 to 700,000 clones, 60% to 75% of them singletons. Sequenced sample: memory CD4+ T cells sorted from blood. The subset here: CD45RA-negative fraction. The receptors stem from a woman in her thirties in good health.

The chain's CDR3 is CASSGEQGNQPQHF. The CDR3 nucleotides read TGTGCCAGCAGCGGAGAACAGGGGAATCAGCCCCAGCATTTT. This chain links TRBV5-5 with TRBJ1-5, with TRBD1 matching 7 bases. CDR1 and CDR2 (germline): SGHKS, YYEKEE (reference sequence). The CDR3 is 14 residues long. After removal of 4 bases from V and 4 bases from J, the junction contained 5 bases not matched to a gene.

This clone was picked up a small number of times. The chain combines TRBV28 with TRBJ2-5; D is perhaps TRBD1 or TRBD2 (6 bases each). Trimming pared 10 bases from V and 5 bases from J, leaving 17 bases between. CDR1 is MDHEN, CDR2 SYDVKM, per germline. The CDR3 is made up of 13 amino acids. DNA of the CDR3: TGTGCCACCCTAGGAGGGGGGAGGGAGACCCAGTACTTC. Translation gives CATLGGGRETQYF.

V gene TRBV2 combines with J gene TRBJ2-5; possibly TRBD1 or TRBD2 for D (5 bases each). The CDR3 runs to 15 residues. V was shortened by 7 bases and J by 0 bases, with 15 bases between the two germline ends. Germline V lookup: CDR1 SNHLY, CDR2 FYNNEI. CDR3 in DNA: TGTGCCAGCACCCTCGGGGCGGTCCACCAAGAGACCCAGTACTTC. Translated, it gives CASTLGAVHQETQYF. The variable domain in full, with the rest retrieved from reference TRBV2 and TRBJ2-5, is EPEVTQTPSHQVTQMGQEVILRCVPISNHLYFYWYRQILGQKVEFLVSFYNNEISEKSEIFDDQFSVERPDGSNFTLKIRSTKLEDSAMYFCASTLGAVHQETQYFGPGTRLLVL.

This chain connects TRBV5-4 to TRBJ1-2; the match to TRBD1 covers 9 bases. Germline V CDR1 and CDR2: SGHNT, YYREEE (reference sequence). With 4 bases clipped from V and 7 bases from J, the junction kept 11 bases outside the gene matches. The CDR3 runs 15 residues. CDR3 region: CASSRTGVGVSGYTF. CDR3 bases: TGTGCCAGCAGCCGGACAGGGGTGGGGGTGAGTGGCTACACCTTC.

The chain recombines TRBV5-5 with TRBJ2-7, with D possibly matching TRBD2 (7 bases). The CDR3 runs 15 residues. Trimming shortened V by 2 bases and J by 2 bases, and 14 bases separated the two germline ends. CDR1 SGHKS and CDR2 YYEKEE come from the germline V gene (reference sequence). CDR3 residues: CASSFAGATPYEQYF. In DNA, the CDR3 is TGTGCCAGCAGCTTCGCGGGGGCTACACCCTACGAGCAGTACTTC.

J is TRBJ2-1 and V is TRBV5-1; 13 nucleotides line up with TRBD2. The CDR3 extends over 16 amino acids. Germline V CDR1 and CDR2: SGHRS, YFSETQ. With 5 bases clipped from V and 1 base from J, the junction kept 3 bases outside the gene matches. For the CDR3, the DNA is TGCGCCAGCAGACTAGCGGGAGGGGGTTCCTACAATGAGCAGTTCTTC. It encodes CASRLAGGGSYNEQFF. The full variable domain, rest sourced from reference TRBV5-1 and TRBJ2-1, is KAGVTQTPRYLIKTRGQQVTLSCSPISGHRSVSWYQQTPGQGLQFLFEYFSETQRNKGNFPGRFSGRQFSNSRSEMNVSTLELGDSALYLCASRLAGGGSYNEQFFGPGTRLTVL.

The rearrangement links TRBV5-1 to TRBJ2-2, with 8 bases matching TRBD1. Per germline, CDR1 SGHRS and CDR2 YFSETQ. This CDR3 contains 16 residues. V lost 4 bases to trimming and J lost 0 bases; unmatched junction nucleotides: 5. Written as DNA, the CDR3 is TGCGCCAGCAGCGACCAGGGGGCAACGAACACCGGGGAGCTGTTTTTT. Its translation: CASSDQGATNTGELFF.

The gene calls are TRBV28 and TRBJ2-1; 10 bases align to TRBD2. In germline, CDR1 is MDHEN, CDR2 SYDVKM. The CDR3 spans 17 residues. Trimming took 6 bases from V and 4 from J; bases not matched to a gene: 12. In nucleotides, the CDR3 is TGTGCCAGCAGGCTAACCGGACTAGCGGACCGATACAATGAGCAGTTCTTC. It yields the protein CASRLTGLADRYNEQFF.

V gene TRBV27 combines with J gene TRBJ2-5; the D gene could be TRBD1 or TRBD2 (6 bases each). The CDR3 spans 15 residues. The V end lost 0 bases, the J end lost 5 bases, and 13 bases lay between the germline ends. The germline V gene encodes CDR1 MNHEY and CDR2 SMNVEV (reference sequence). CDR3 in DNA: TGTGCCAGCAGTTTATCGATCGGGGGCTGGGAGACCCAGTACTTC. Its translation is CASSLSIGGWETQYF.

As for this clone: Different DNA sequences within this sample yield the same CDR3. V usage is TRBV20-1 and J usage is TRBJ2-7, with D unresolved. V shed 3 bases and J shed 6 bases, with 9 bases lying between them. The germline V gene encodes CDR1 DFQATT and CDR2 SNEGSKA (reference sequence). The CDR3 is 11 amino acids. The CDR3 bases are TGCAGTGCTAGTCTAGTGGGCGAGCAGTACTTC. The encoded protein is CSASLVGEQYF.

The rearrangement links TRBV2 to TRBJ1-1; D call uncertain. Looked up from germline, CDR1 is SNHLY and CDR2 is FYNNEI. V lost 0 bases, J lost 0 bases, and 2 bases lay in between. The CDR3 contains 13 residues. In DNA, the CDR3 is TGTGCCAGCAGTGAAGCTATGAACACTGAAGCTTTCTTT. Amino acids: CASSEAMNTEAFF.

The V and J genes are TRBV15 and TRBJ2-5; D gene uncertain. CDR3 size: 12 residues. Germline CDR1 and CDR2: LNHNV and YYDKDF (reference sequence). V was clipped by 1 base and J by 7 bases, with 7 bases between them. CDR3 in amino acids: CATSRALGTQYF. CDR3 bases: TGTGCCACCAGCAGAGCCCTCGGGACCCAGTACTTC.

The rearrangement links TRBV29-1 to TRBJ2-5; D might be TRBD2 (5 bases). Germline V gene lookup returns CDR1 SQVTM and CDR2 ANQGSEA. The length of the CDR3 is 12 residues. The germline V and J ends were trimmed by 7 bases and 4 bases, with 13 bases remaining between them. The CDR3 protein is CSGREGGETQYF. The CDR3 DNA reads as TGCAGCGGTCGAGAGGGTGGAGAGACCCAGTACTTC.

This chain connects TRBV11-2 to TRBJ2-7; 7 positions match TRBD1. Germline assignment: CDR1 SGHAT and CDR2 FQNNGV. The V segment lost 5 bases and the J segment 5 bases; nucleotides outside the gene matches: 9. This CDR3 comprises 14 residues. DNA for the CDR3: TGTGCCAGCAGCCCACGCGACAGGGCGGACGAGCAGTACTTC. This translates into CASSPRDRADEQYF.